These 29 T cell receptor beta chains originate from one sample sequenced in a study of regulatory T cells in long-lasting Graves disease. Time point meaning: persistent/refractory GD, antithyroid drugs over 5 years with positive TRAb. The authors made the TCR library using RNA they extracted from PBMCs. To make TCR beta libraries, researchers used iRepertoire HTBI primers and Arm-PCR of CDR3 regions. From the multiplex PCR reads, TCRdb called clonotypes with MiXCR, one entry per CDR3 protein. Counted here are 700,000 or so distinct CDR3 sequences, around 30% occurring once; the ten biggest clones make up 40% to 50%. The material was peripheral blood mononuclear cells (PBMCs), obtained when the disease was refractory, from a patient treated with antithyroid drugs. Receptors were obtained from a female donor with Graves disease.

This clonotype showed up just a few times. The rearrangement links TRBV2 to TRBJ2-7; D could derive from TRBD1 or TRBD2 (5 bases each). The CDR3 sequence is 12 residues long. Trimming cost V 9 bases and J 3 bases, with 12 bases left between them. Germline V gives CDR1 SNHLY, CDR2 FYNNEI. CDR3 in amino acids: CARSRDGYEQYF. As DNA, the CDR3 is TGTGCCAGGTCCCGGGACGGCTACGAGCAGTACTTC.

This clonotype turned up a few times. The chain carries TRBV5-1 and TRBJ1-2; 7 positions agree with TRBD1. This CDR3 contains 15 residues. V lost 4 bases, J lost 4 bases, and 10 bases stayed unmatched. CDR1 SGHRS and CDR2 YFSETQ come from the germline V gene. CDR3 in amino acids: CASSPSPGQSYGYTF. DNA of the CDR3: TGCGCCAGCAGCCCGTCACCGGGACAGAGCTATGGCTACACCTTC.

This clonotype was detected only once. A much larger clone lies a single base off, so this may be a read error. This sequence joins TRBV27 and TRBJ1-2; no reliable D call. The CDR3 loop spans 16 amino acids. CDR1 is MNHEY, CDR2 SMNVEV, per germline (reference sequence). The ends were cut back, 0 bases at V and 7 bases at J, with 18 bases in the middle. The DNA of the CDR3 is TGTGCCAGCAGTTTATCCTGGGCCGAGAGAACGATTGGCTACACCTTC. The encoded protein is CASSLSWAERTIGYTF.

This clonotype showed up just a few times. Here the CDR3 DNA reads TGTGCCAGCAGCGGGGGACCCTATAGCAATCAGCCCCAGCATTTT. Amino acid sequence: CASSGGPYSNQPQHF. The chain carries TRBV3-1 and TRBJ1-5, with D possibly being TRBD1 (5 bases). CDR3 size: 15 residues. With 5 bases removed from V and 0 bases from J, the gap between germline ends came to 11 bases. From germline, CDR1 is LGHDT and CDR2 YNNKEL (reference sequence).

There are many counts of this clonotype. V gene TRBV29-1 combines with J gene TRBJ2-5; 11 bases fit TRBD1. The CDR3 extends over 15 amino acids. Unmatched junction bases numbered 5, after V lost 1 base and J lost 4 bases. Looked up from germline, CDR1 is SQVTM and CDR2 is ANQGSEA. The CDR3 reads CSVEGGQGALETQYF. The CDR3 nucleotides are TGCAGCGTTGAAGGAGGACAGGGGGCTCTAGAGACCCAGTACTTC.

In this sample, this clonotype turned up a few times. The genes are TRBV24-1 and TRBJ1-5, with 7 nucleotides matching TRBD1. The germline V gene has CDR1 KGHDR and CDR2 SFDVKD. The CDR3 spans 12 residues. Trimming cost V 9 bases and J 5 bases; bases outside gene matches: 3. The CDR3 sequence: CATGTEDQPQHF. The CDR3 nucleotides are TGTGCCACCGGGACAGAGGATCAGCCCCAGCATTTT.

J is TRBJ2-7 and V is TRBV6-2 or TRBV6-3; D is possibly TRBD1 (6 bases). Trimming shortened V by 6 bases and J by 5 bases, and 14 bases separated the two germline ends. There are 13 residues in the CDR3. CDR1 MNHEY and CDR2 SVGEGT come from the germline V gene. CDR3 amino acids: CASRRPGDHEQYF. CDR3 coding DNA: TGTGCCAGCAGGCGTCCAGGGGACCACGAGCAGTACTTC.

This clonotype was counted between two and nine times. The chain recombines TRBV12-3 or TRBV12-4 with TRBJ1-5; no clear D gene. The CDR3 length is 15 residues. With 6 bases removed from V and 4 bases from J, the gap between germline ends came to 16 bases. CDR3 loop: CASSPRATSNQPQHF. Here the CDR3 DNA reads TGTGCCAGCAGCCCCCGGGCCACATCGAATCAGCCCCAGCATTTT.

There are a few counts of this clonotype. This rearrangement joins TRBV30 to TRBJ1-4; no clear D. The CDR3 extends over 15 amino acids. V was cut by 0 bases and J by 5 bases, with 13 bases left in between. CDR1 is GTSNPN, CDR2 SVGIG, per germline (reference sequence). CDR3 nucleotide sequence: TGTGCCTGGAGTGTACGGCGTGTGGGGAATGAAAAACTGTTTTTT. It is translated as CAWSVRRVGNEKLFF.

This clonotype was counted ten times or more. The rearrangement joins TRBV11-2 to TRBJ2-7; 7 positions agree with TRBD2. Trimming at V came to 3 bases and at J to 4 bases, leaving 9 bases not matched to a gene. Germline V gene data show CDR1 as SGHAT and CDR2 as FQNNGV. The CDR3 is 15 residues long. CDR3 nucleotide sequence: TGTGCCAGCAGCTTTAGATCCACTAGCGATTACGAGCAGTACTTC. Its translation: CASSFRSTSDYEQYF.

Many counts were recorded for this clonotype. Here the CDR3 reads CASSYYGWTDSNQPQHF. In DNA form, the CDR3 reads TGTGCCAGCAGTTACTATGGTTGGACAGATAGCAATCAGCCCCAGCATTTT. The chain carries TRBV28 and TRBJ1-5, with D perhaps matching TRBD1 (6 bases). V lost 4 bases, J lost 0 bases, and 16 bases lay in between. The CDR3 runs to 17 residues. CDR1 and CDR2 from the germline V gene are MDHEN and SYDVKM.

V is TRBV28 and J is TRBJ1-1; D is perhaps TRBD1 (5 bases). Germline V CDR1 and CDR2: MDHEN, SYDVKM. The CDR3 is made up of 17 amino acids. V was trimmed by 5 bases and J by 1 base, leaving 20 bases between them. The CDR3 spells CASSPYLPFQGNTEAFF. The CDR3 nucleotides are TGTGCCAGCAGTCCCTACCTTCCCTTTCAGGGGAACACTGAAGCTTTCTTT.

In its sample, this clonotype was seen a few times. The gene calls are TRBV30 and TRBJ1-1; a weak D match, TRBD1 (6 bases). Trimming left V 7 bases short and J 1 base short, with 7 bases between. The CDR3 runs 11 residues. Germline CDR1 reads GTSNPN; CDR2 reads SVGIG (reference sequence). CDR3 in amino acids: CASGQNTEAFF. The CDR3, as DNA: TGTGCCTCGGGACAGAACACTGAAGCTTTCTTT.

Comment on this clonotype: A read error may explain this, as a much larger clone is one base away. V and J are TRBV20-1 and TRBJ1-2; 7 bases fit TRBD1. The CDR3 is 13 residues long. Germline CDR1 is DFQATT and CDR2 is SNEGSKA (reference sequence). The CDR3 DNA sequence: TGCGGTGCTGACGACAGGGATCACTATGGCTACACCTTC. Encoded protein: CGADDRDHYGYTF.

This sequence joins TRBV6-1 and TRBJ1-5; 9 bases agree with TRBD1. CDR3 length: 18 residues. After removal of 4 bases from V and 2 bases from J, the junction contained 12 bases not matched to a gene. CDR1 is MNHNS, CDR2 SASEGT, per germline. The CDR3 DNA follows: TGTGCCAGCAGTGTGGAGACCCGGGGACAGGGAGGCAATCAGCCCCAGCATTTT. Translating it yields CASSVETRGQGGNQPQHF.

This chain joins TRBV28 and TRBJ1-6; D gene uncertain. This CDR3 is 15 amino acids long. From germline, CDR1 is MDHEN and CDR2 SYDVKM. V was shortened by 7 bases and J by 7 bases, with 17 bases between the two germline ends. The CDR3 protein is CASTEGGLRNSPLHF. The CDR3 DNA sequence: TGTGCCAGCACCGAAGGAGGGTTAAGAAATTCACCCCTCCACTTT.

The genes are TRBV7-2 and TRBJ2-5; 11 bases match TRBD2. V lost 5 bases and J lost 10; bases outside the gene matches: 9. The CDR3 is 14 amino acids. The germline CDR1 and CDR2 sequences are SGHTA and FQGNSA. CDR3 DNA: TGTGCCAGCAGCCCCGGGACTAGCGGCCAAATCCAGTACTTC. It is translated as CASSPGTSGQIQYF.

The chain is built from TRBV20-1 and TRBJ1-1; 8 bases align to TRBD1. Losses at the gene ends were 4 bases for V and 0 bases for J; bases not matched to a gene: 7. The length of the CDR3 is 15 residues. Germline V lookup: CDR1 DFQATT, CDR2 SNEGSKA (reference sequence). As DNA, the CDR3 is TGCAGTGCTACCTCGGACAGGGTAGTGAACACTGAAGCTTTCTTT. This sequence encodes CSATSDRVVNTEAFF.

In this sample, this clonotype turned up a few times. The J gene is TRBJ2-2, the V gene TRBV11-2, with D hard to call. CDR1 is SGHAT, CDR2 FQNNGV, per germline. The CDR3 runs to 15 residues. The ends were cut back, 5 bases at V and 4 bases at J, with 14 bases in the middle. CDR3 in amino acids: CASSLGSRATGELFF. CDR3 in DNA: TGTGCCAGCAGCCTCGGAAGTCGGGCCACCGGGGAGCTGTTTTTT.

This clonotype came up a few times. The chain uses TRBV20-1 and TRBJ1-2; TRBD1 is a possible D gene (5 bases). The CDR3 is 13 residues long. V lost 8 bases, J lost 4 bases, and 17 bases lay in between. Looked up from germline, CDR1 is DFQATT and CDR2 is SNEGSKA (reference sequence). The CDR3 protein is CSQIQGPPYGYTF. CDR3 nucleotides: TGCAGTCAAATTCAGGGTCCTCCCTATGGCTACACCTTC.

This clonotype was found once. J is TRBJ1-1 and V is TRBV24-1, with 9 bases fitting TRBD1. The J segment lost 4 bases and the V segment lost 2 bases, leaving 7 bases of the junction unmatched. CDR3 length equals 16 residues. Per the germline V gene, CDR1 is KGHDR and CDR2 is SFDVKD. CDR3 nucleotides: TGTGCCACCAGTGATTCACCGGGGACAGGGAGCACTGAAGCTTTCTTT. It specifies CATSDSPGTGSTEAFF.

The sample holds a few counts of this clonotype. The chain uses TRBV28 and TRBJ2-3; maybe TRBD2 (6 bases). The germline V gene encodes CDR1 MDHEN and CDR2 SYDVKM. This CDR3 has 15 residues. V lost 3 bases to trimming and J lost 1 base, with 11 bases between them. CDR3 DNA sequence: TGTGCCAGCAGTTTCCCGGCTAGCGGCACAGATACGCAGTATTTT. Its protein is CASSFPASGTDTQYF.

The CDR3 spells CASSTPGQGTRGYTF. Here the CDR3 DNA reads TGTGCCAGCAGCACACCGGGACAGGGGACCCGCGGCTACACCTTC. The J gene is TRBJ1-2, the V gene TRBV12-3 or TRBV12-4, with TRBD1 matching over 10 bases. CDR3 length: 15 residues. V dropped 6 bases and J dropped 8; count of bases not matched to a gene: 12.

The CDR3 DNA follows: TGTGCCAGCAGTTACTCCCCCGGGACCAACGCTAACTATGGCTACACCTTC. It yields the protein CASSYSPGTNANYGYTF. This chain joins TRBV6-5 and TRBJ1-2; possible D gene TRBD1, 5 bases. Between the trimmed V and J ends, which lost 0 bases and 0 bases, there was a span of 14 bases. Germline V lookup: CDR1 MNHEY, CDR2 SVGAGI. This CDR3 comprises 17 residues.

This clonotype has a handful of counts. The rearrangement joins TRBV29-1 to TRBJ2-7; D is undetermined. The CDR3 spans 11 residues. Trimming pared 0 bases from V and 3 bases from J, leaving 3 bases between. Germline-derived CDR1 and CDR2 are SQVTM and ANQGSEA. The CDR3 spells CSVEEHYEQYF. The CDR3 nucleotides read TGCAGCGTTGAAGAGCACTACGAGCAGTACTTC.

V and J are TRBV19 and TRBJ2-7; 7 positions agree with TRBD1. The CDR3 loop spans 15 amino acids. CDR1 is LNHDA and CDR2 is SQIVND in the germline V gene (reference sequence). V lost 0 bases and J lost 2; bases outside the gene matches: 4. As DNA, the CDR3 is TGTGCCAGTAGTATAGATCGACAGGGTACCTACGAGCAGTACTTC. Amino acid sequence: CASSIDRQGTYEQYF.

This clonotype has ten or more counts. The rearrangement uses TRBV2 and TRBJ1-5; TRBD1 matches at 9 bases. Germline V CDR1 and CDR2: SNHLY, FYNNEI. V shed 6 bases and J 1 base; nucleotides not matched to a gene: 4. The CDR3 totals 15 residues. The CDR3 nucleotides read TGTGCCAGCAGGAGTGGGACAGGGAGCAATCAGCCCCAGCATTTT. This encodes CASRSGTGSNQPQHF.

This clonotype was detected many times. The V gene is TRBV28, the J gene TRBJ1-5, with TRBD1 as a possible D gene (5 bases). With 4 bases removed from V and 4 bases from J, the gap between germline ends came to 5 bases. Germline V gene lookup returns CDR1 MDHEN and CDR2 SYDVKM. CDR3 length equals 12 residues. The CDR3 reads CASSSGNQPQHF. The CDR3 nucleotides are TGTGCCAGCAGTTCAGGGAATCAGCCCCAGCATTTT. Together with reference TRBV28 and TRBJ1-5, the CDR3 gives the full variable domain: DVKVTQSSRYLVKRTGEKVFLECVQDMDHENMFWYRQDPGLGLRLIYFSYDVKMKEKGDIPEGYSVSREKKERFSLILESASTNQTSMYLCASSSGNQPQHFGDGTRLSIL.

This clonotype occurred a few times. The chain couples TRBV3-1 to TRBJ1-2; the D is unclear. The CDR3 totals 12 residues. The germline V gene encodes CDR1 LGHDT and CDR2 YNNKEL (reference sequence). Trimming cost V 1 base and J 13 bases, with 13 bases left between them. The CDR3 loop is CASSQGGRSGTF. The DNA for the CDR3 is TGTGCCAGCAGCCAAGGAGGACGGAGTGGCACCTTC.